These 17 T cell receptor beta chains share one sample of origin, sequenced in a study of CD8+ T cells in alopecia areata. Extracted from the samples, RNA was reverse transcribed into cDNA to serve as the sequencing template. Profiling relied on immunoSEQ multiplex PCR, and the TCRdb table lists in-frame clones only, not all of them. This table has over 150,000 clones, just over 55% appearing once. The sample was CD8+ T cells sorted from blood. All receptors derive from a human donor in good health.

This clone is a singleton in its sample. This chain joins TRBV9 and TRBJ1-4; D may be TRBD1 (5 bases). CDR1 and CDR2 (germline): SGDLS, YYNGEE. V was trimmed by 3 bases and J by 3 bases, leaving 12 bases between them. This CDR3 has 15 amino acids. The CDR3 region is CASSDQGRANEKLFF. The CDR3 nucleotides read TGTGCCAGCAGCGATCAGGGACGGGCTAATGAAAAACTGTTTTTT.

CDR3 loop: CASSYTLMNTEAFF. CDR3 nucleotides: TGTGCCAGCAGCTACACTCTCATGAACACTGAAGCTTTCTTT. This sequence joins TRBV13 and TRBJ1-1; D not certain. The V and J ends lost 4 bases and 0 bases respectively, with 9 bases between them. This CDR3 has 14 residues. Germline V lookup: CDR1 PRHDT, CDR2 FYEKMQ (reference sequence).

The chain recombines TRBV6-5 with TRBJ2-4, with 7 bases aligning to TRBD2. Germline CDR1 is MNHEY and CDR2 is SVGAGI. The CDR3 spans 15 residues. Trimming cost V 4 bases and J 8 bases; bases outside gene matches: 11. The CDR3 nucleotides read TGTGCCAGCAGTTCGCGGTGGTCTCGGGGGGACATTCAGTACTTC. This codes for CASSSRWSRGDIQYF.

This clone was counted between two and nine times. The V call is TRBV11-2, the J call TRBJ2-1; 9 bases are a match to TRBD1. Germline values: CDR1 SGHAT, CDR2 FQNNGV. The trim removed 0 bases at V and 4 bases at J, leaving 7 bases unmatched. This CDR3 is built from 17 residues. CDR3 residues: CASSLDLPGQGYNEQFF. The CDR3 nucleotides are TGTGCCAGCAGCTTAGATCTCCCGGGACAGGGTTACAATGAGCAGTTCTTC.

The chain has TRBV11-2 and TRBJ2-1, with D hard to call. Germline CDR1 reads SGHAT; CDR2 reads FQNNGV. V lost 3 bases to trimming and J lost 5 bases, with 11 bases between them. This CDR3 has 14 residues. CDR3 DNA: TGTGCCAGCAGCTTCTCCGGATCTAACAATGAGCAGTTCTTC. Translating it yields CASSFSGSNNEQFF. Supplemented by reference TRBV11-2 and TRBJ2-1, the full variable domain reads EAGVAQSPRYKIIEKRQSVAFWCNPISGHATLYWYQQILGQGPKLLIQFQNNGVVDDSQLPKDRFSAERLKGVDSTLKIQPAKLEDSAVYLCASSFSGSNNEQFFGPGTRLTVL.

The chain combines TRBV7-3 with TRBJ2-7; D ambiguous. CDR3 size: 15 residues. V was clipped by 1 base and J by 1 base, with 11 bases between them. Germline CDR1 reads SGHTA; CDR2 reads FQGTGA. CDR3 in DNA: TGTGCCAGCAGCTTAAAAGGATCTGAGTCCTACGAGCAGTACTTC. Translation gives CASSLKGSESYEQYF. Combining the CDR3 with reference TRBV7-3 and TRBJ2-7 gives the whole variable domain GAGVSQTPSNKVTEKGKYVELRCDPISGHTALYWYRQSLGQGPEFLIYFQGTGAADDSGLPNDRFFAVRPEGSVSTLKIQRTERGDSAVYLCASSLKGSESYEQYFGPGTRLTVT.

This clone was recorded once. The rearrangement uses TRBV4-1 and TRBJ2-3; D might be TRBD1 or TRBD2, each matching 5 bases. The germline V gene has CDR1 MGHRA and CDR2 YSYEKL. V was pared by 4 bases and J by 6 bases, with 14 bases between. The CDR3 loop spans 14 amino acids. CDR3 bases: TGCGCCAGCAGCCCCACCGGGGCCGAGGATACGCAGTATTTT. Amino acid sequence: CASSPTGAEDTQYF.

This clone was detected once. CDR3 loop: CAWSGVMNTEAFF. The DNA for the CDR3 is TGTGCCTGGAGTGGGGTTATGAACACTGAAGCTTTCTTT. The chain uses TRBV30 and TRBJ1-1; D not certain. The germline CDR1 and CDR2 sequences are GTSNPN and SVGIG (reference sequence). The CDR3 is 13 residues long. Between the trimmed V and J ends, which lost 1 base and 0 bases, there was a span of 6 bases.

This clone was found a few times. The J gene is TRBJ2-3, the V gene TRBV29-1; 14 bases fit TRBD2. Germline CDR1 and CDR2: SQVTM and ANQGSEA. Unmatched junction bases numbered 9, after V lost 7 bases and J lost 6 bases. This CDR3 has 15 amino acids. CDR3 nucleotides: TGCAGCGCCAGAGGGACTAGCGGGGGCGGCGATACGCAGTATTTT. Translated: CSARGTSGGGDTQYF.

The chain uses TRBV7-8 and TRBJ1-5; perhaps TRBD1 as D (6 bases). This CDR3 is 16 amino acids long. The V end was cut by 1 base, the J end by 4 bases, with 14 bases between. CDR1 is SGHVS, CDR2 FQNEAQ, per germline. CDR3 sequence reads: CASSLGEGGWNQPQHF. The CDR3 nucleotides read TGTGCCAGCAGCTTAGGGGAGGGGGGTTGGAATCAGCCCCAGCATTTT.

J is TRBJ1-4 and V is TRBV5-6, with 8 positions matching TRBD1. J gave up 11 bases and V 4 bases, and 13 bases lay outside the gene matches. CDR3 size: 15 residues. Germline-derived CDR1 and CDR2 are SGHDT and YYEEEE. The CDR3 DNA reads TGTGCCAGCAGCGCCGGACAGGGAAGTAGCAAGAAACTGTTTTTT. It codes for CASSAGQGSSKKLFF.

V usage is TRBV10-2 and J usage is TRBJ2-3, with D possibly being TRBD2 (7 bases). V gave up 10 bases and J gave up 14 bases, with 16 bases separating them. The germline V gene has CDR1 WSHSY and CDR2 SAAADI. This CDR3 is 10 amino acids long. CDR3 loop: CATTSGGMYF. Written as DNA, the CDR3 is TGCGCCACCACGTCGGGGGGCATGTATTTT.

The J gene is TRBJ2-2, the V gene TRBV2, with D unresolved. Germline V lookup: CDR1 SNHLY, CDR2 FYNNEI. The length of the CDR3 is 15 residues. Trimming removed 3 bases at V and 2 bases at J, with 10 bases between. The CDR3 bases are TGTGCCAGCAGTGAGGATCTAGGCAACACCGGGGAGCTGTTTTTT. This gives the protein CASSEDLGNTGELFF.

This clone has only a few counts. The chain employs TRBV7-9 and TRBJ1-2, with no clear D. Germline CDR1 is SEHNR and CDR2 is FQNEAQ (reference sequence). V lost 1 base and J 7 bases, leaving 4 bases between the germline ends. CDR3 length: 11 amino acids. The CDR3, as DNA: TGTGCCAGCAGCTTAGAAGCTGGCTACACCTTC. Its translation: CASSLEAGYTF.

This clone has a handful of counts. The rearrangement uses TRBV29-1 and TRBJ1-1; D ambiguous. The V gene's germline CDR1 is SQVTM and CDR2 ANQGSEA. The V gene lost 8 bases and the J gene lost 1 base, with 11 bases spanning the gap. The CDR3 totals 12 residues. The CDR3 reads CSSWTENTEAFF. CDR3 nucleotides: TGCAGCTCTTGGACGGAGAACACTGAAGCTTTCTTT.

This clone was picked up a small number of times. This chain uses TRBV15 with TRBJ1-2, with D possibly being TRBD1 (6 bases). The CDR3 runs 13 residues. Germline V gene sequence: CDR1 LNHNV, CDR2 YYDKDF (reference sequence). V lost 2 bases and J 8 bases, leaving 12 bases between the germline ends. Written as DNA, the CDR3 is TGTGCCACCAGCAGAACTACAGGGAACGGCTACACCTTC. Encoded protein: CATSRTTGNGYTF.

The CDR3: CSAMTGLNTEAFF. CDR3 DNA sequence: TGCAGCGCAATGACAGGGTTGAACACTGAAGCTTTCTTT. The chain couples TRBV29-1 to TRBJ1-1, with 7 bases matching TRBD1. This CDR3 comprises 13 residues. Per the germline V gene, CDR1 is SQVTM and CDR2 is ANQGSEA. With 7 bases clipped from V and 0 bases from J, the junction kept 5 bases outside the gene matches.